Listed here are 27 T cell receptor beta chains from one sample, sequenced in a study of T cell responses to AZD1222 COVID-19 vaccine. Measured with immunoSEQ multiplex PCR; TCRdb has only the in-frame clones, and not every one. Of approximately 260,000 clones listed, approximately 93% were seen once; the top ten hold 0.5% to 0.65%. The source material was peripheral blood, sampled on day 0 of AZD1222 vaccination. Source of these receptors: an adult in good health.

The V call is TRBV6-5, the J call TRBJ1-2; D possibly corresponds to TRBD1 (5 bases). CDR3 length: 13 amino acids. Trimming removed 4 bases at V and 4 bases at J, with 10 bases between. Germline CDR1 is MNHEY and CDR2 is SVGAGI. The CDR3 nucleotides are TGTGCCAGCAGTTCAGGAGGGGTCTATGGCTACACCTTC. Translated: CASSSGGVYGYTF.

The chain uses TRBV28 and TRBJ1-5; D remains unclear. The CDR3 contains 12 residues. Germline V gene lookup returns CDR1 MDHEN and CDR2 SYDVKM. V lost 7 bases and J 5 bases, leaving 9 bases between the germline ends. The CDR3 reads CASTLQDQPQHF. In DNA, the CDR3 is TGTGCCAGCACCCTACAAGATCAGCCCCAGCATTTT.

The V gene is TRBV6-1, the J gene TRBJ1-3; D unresolved. CDR3 length: 16 amino acids. V dropped 2 bases and J dropped 7 bases, with 18 bases sitting between them. Germline V gene sequence: CDR1 MNHNS, CDR2 SASEGT. The CDR3 bases are TGTGCCAGCAGTGAACCGCCAGGCGGCGCTCCGAACACCATATATTTT. Protein product: CASSEPPGGAPNTIYF.

The J gene is TRBJ2-3, the V gene TRBV4-2; TRBD2 matches 8 bases. This CDR3 spans 17 amino acids. The V gene end was trimmed by 3 bases and the J gene end by 0 bases; junction bases not matched to a gene: 8. Germline V gene lookup returns CDR1 LGHNA and CDR2 YNFKEQ. The CDR3 reads CASSHAGLASSTDTQYF. CDR3 in DNA: TGTGCCAGCAGCCACGCCGGACTAGCCTCTAGCACAGATACGCAGTATTTT.

This sequence joins TRBV10-3 and TRBJ2-3; weak D call: TRBD2 (6 bases). CDR3 length: 16 amino acids. V lost 0 bases and J 1 base, leaving 11 bases between the germline ends. Germline CDR1 reads ENHRY; CDR2 reads SYGVKD. In DNA form, the CDR3 reads TGTGCCATCAGTGAGTCCCAACAGCGGGGCACAGATACGCAGTATTTT. Amino acid sequence: CAISESQQRGTDTQYF.

This chain connects TRBV6-4 to TRBJ2-1, with 7 bases lining up with TRBD1. The length of the CDR3 is 13 residues. The trim removed 3 bases at V and 15 bases at J, leaving 11 bases unmatched. In germline, CDR1 is MRHNA, CDR2 SNTAGT. CDR3 DNA sequence: TGTGCCAGCAGTGAAAGTGTTAGGGGACAGTGGTTCTTC. It yields the protein CASSESVRGQWFF.

The chain recombines TRBV18 with TRBJ2-2; the match to TRBD2 covers 7 bases. Germline V gene sequence: CDR1 KGHSH, CDR2 LQKENI. The V and J ends lost 6 bases and 3 bases, in that order; junction bases with no gene match: 4. The CDR3 runs to 14 residues. CDR3 DNA: TGTGCCAGCTCGCCCGGGGGGTACACCGGGGAGCTGTTTTTT. As protein: CASSPGGYTGELFF.

The V call is TRBV4-1, the J call TRBJ1-2; TRBD1 matches at 10 bases. The CDR3 length is 17 residues. CDR1 is MGHRA and CDR2 is YSYEKL in the germline V gene. J was trimmed by 5 bases and V by 1 base; bases with no gene match: 10. The DNA of the CDR3 is TGCGCCAGCAGCCAAGGGGCCGGGACAGGGGACGGGTATGGCTACACCTTC. It yields the protein CASSQGAGTGDGYGYTF.

The chain joins TRBV4-1 to TRBJ2-5; D may match TRBD1 or TRBD2 (5 bases each). Germline CDR1 is MGHRA and CDR2 is YSYEKL. This CDR3 has 13 residues. With 1 base removed from V and 6 bases from J, the gap between germline ends came to 9 bases. CDR3 amino acids: CASSQVTGQTQYF. For the CDR3, the DNA is TGCGCCAGCAGCCAAGTTACGGGGCAGACCCAGTACTTC.

This clone was observed a few times. The chain has TRBV7-8 and TRBJ2-7; TRBD1 matches 8 bases. With V trimmed by 7 bases and J by 6 bases, 11 bases remained unmatched. Germline V lookup: CDR1 SGHVS, CDR2 FQNEAQ. The CDR3 covers 14 residues. CDR3: CASIPTGALREQYF. The CDR3, as DNA: TGTGCCAGCATCCCGACAGGGGCCCTCCGCGAGCAGTACTTC.

V is TRBV19 and J is TRBJ1-1; unclear D gene. Germline V CDR1 and CDR2: LNHDA, SQIVND (reference sequence). Trimming removed 10 bases from V and 0 bases from J, with 24 bases in between. The CDR3 sequence is 17 residues long. The CDR3 nucleotides read TGTGCCACCCTCTCGGCTGCCGGCGGCGGGGTGAACACTGAAGCTTTCTTT. This sequence encodes CATLSAAGGGVNTEAFF.

This chain connects TRBV28 to TRBJ1-5, with 7 bases aligning to TRBD1. The J segment lost 4 bases and the V segment lost 6 bases, leaving 9 bases of the junction unmatched. Germline V gene sequence: CDR1 MDHEN, CDR2 SYDVKM. CDR3 length equals 15 residues. CDR3 sequence (DNA): TGTGCCAGCAGGAGACAGGGCCTAAGAAATCAGCCCCAGCATTTT. The encoded protein is CASRRQGLRNQPQHF.

V usage is TRBV10-2 and J usage is TRBJ2-5; the match to TRBD2 covers 8 bases. With V trimmed by 5 bases and J by 4 bases, 9 bases remained unmatched. The CDR3 totals 15 residues. Germline CDR1 is WSHSY and CDR2 is SAAADI. The CDR3 here is CASSISSGVRETQYF. CDR3 nucleotides: TGCGCCAGCAGTATTAGTAGCGGGGTTCGAGAGACCCAGTACTTC.

V is TRBV18 and J is TRBJ1-1; D gene unclear. There are 13 residues in the CDR3. The V and J ends lost 5 bases and 1 base respectively, with 8 bases between them. Germline V gene lookup returns CDR1 KGHSH and CDR2 LQKENI. CDR3 sequence reads: CASSARQNTEAFF. CDR3 DNA sequence: TGTGCCAGCTCAGCGCGACAGAACACTGAAGCTTTCTTT.

This chain joins TRBV5-4 and TRBJ2-6; D is ambiguous. With 4 bases removed from V and 0 bases from J, the gap between germline ends came to 8 bases. From germline, CDR1 is SGHNT and CDR2 YYREEE (reference sequence). CDR3 length: 15 amino acids. The CDR3 protein is CASSTYSSGANVLTF. The CDR3 coding sequence is TGTGCCAGCAGCACTTACAGCTCTGGGGCCAACGTCCTGACTTTC.

The rearrangement links TRBV7-9 to TRBJ2-7; a weak D match, TRBD2 (6 bases). CDR3 length: 16 residues. From germline, CDR1 is SEHNR and CDR2 FQNEAQ (reference sequence). V was cut by 2 bases and J by 0 bases, with 14 bases left in between. The CDR3 region is CASSLPEAGLSYEQYF. Written as DNA, the CDR3 is TGTGCCAGCAGCTTACCCGAGGCGGGGCTCTCCTACGAGCAGTACTTC.

The chain couples TRBV6-5 to TRBJ2-2, with 11 bases fitting TRBD2. The germline V gene encodes CDR1 MNHEY and CDR2 SVGAGI. The CDR3 spans 14 residues. Losses at the gene ends were 9 bases for V and 5 bases for J; bases not matched to a gene: 5. The CDR3, as DNA: TGTGCCAGGGGACTAGCGGACATGACCGGGGAGCTGTTTTTT. Amino acids: CARGLADMTGELFF.

V usage is TRBV3-1 (or the pseudogene TRBV3-2) and J usage is TRBJ2-7; the match to TRBD2 covers 7 bases. Germline V gene sequence: CDR1 LGHDT, CDR2 YNNKEL (reference sequence). The V segment lost 4 bases and the J segment 5 bases; nucleotides outside the gene matches: 8. The CDR3 runs to 14 residues. Written as DNA, the CDR3 is TGTGCCAGCAGCCTCGCTAGCGGAGGGGACGAGCAGTACTTC. It is translated as CASSLASGGDEQYF.

As regards this clone: Distinct nucleotide sequences in the sample also encode this CDR3. Here the CDR3 DNA reads TGTGCCAGCTCCAGGGGTGGGAATGAGCAGTTCTTC. Its protein is CASSRGGNEQFF. This chain connects TRBV12-3 or TRBV12-4 to TRBJ2-1; D may be TRBD1 (6 bases). V was pared by 8 bases and J by 7 bases, with 12 bases between. The CDR3 is 12 residues long.

This sequence joins TRBV28 and TRBJ1-2; TRBD1 matches at 9 bases. The trim removed 6 bases at V and 3 bases at J, leaving 5 bases unmatched. The CDR3 has 14 amino acids. The germline gives CDR1 MDHEN, CDR2 SYDVKM. CDR3 nucleotide sequence: TGTGCCAGCAGCGGGGACAGGGTGGACTATGGCTACACCTTC. It yields the protein CASSGDRVDYGYTF.

This chain links TRBV5-1 with TRBJ2-5, with 11 bases identical to TRBD1. Germline values: CDR1 SGHRS, CDR2 YFSETQ. V shed 6 bases and J 4 bases; nucleotides not matched to a gene: 5. CDR3 length equals 14 residues. CDR3: CASTLGTGGETQYF. The CDR3 coding sequence is TGCGCCAGCACCCTAGGGACAGGGGGAGAGACCCAGTACTTC.

This chain connects TRBV6-2 or TRBV6-3 to TRBJ2-2; 9 bases fit TRBD1. The V gene end was trimmed by 3 bases and the J gene end by 6 bases; junction bases not matched to a gene: 5. The germline V gene encodes CDR1 MNHEY and CDR2 SVGEGT. The CDR3 length is 15 residues. CDR3 nucleotides: TGTGCCAGCAGTTATACAGGGGGCAATGCCGGGGAGCTGTTTTTT. It encodes CASSYTGGNAGELFF.

The CDR3 here is CASSYSRQGGYGYTF. The CDR3 DNA follows: TGTGCCAGCAGTTACTCGAGGCAGGGCGGATATGGCTACACCTTC. J is TRBJ1-2 and V is TRBV6-5, with a tentative D call TRBD1 (5 bases). Per germline, CDR1 MNHEY and CDR2 SVGAGI. V lost 0 bases to trimming and J lost 5 bases, with 13 bases between them. CDR3 size: 15 residues.

The rearrangement links TRBV7-2 to TRBJ1-1; the D gene is possibly TRBD1 (5 bases). With 6 bases removed from V and 1 base from J, the gap between germline ends came to 12 bases. This CDR3 is built from 14 residues. CDR1 is SGHTA and CDR2 is FQGNSA in the germline V gene. CDR3 protein: CASRGDLENTEAFF. CDR3 nucleotide sequence: TGTGCCAGCAGGGGGGACCTCGAGAACACTGAAGCTTTCTTT.

The count of this clone is one. V is TRBV5-4 and J is TRBJ2-2; D unresolved. V lost 6 bases to trimming and J lost 4 bases, with 7 bases between them. From germline, CDR1 is SGHNT and CDR2 YYREEE (reference sequence). The CDR3 consists of 12 residues. The CDR3 region is CASTVSTGELFF. The CDR3 DNA follows: TGTGCCAGCACCGTCAGCACCGGGGAGCTGTTTTTT.

The rearrangement joins TRBV5-1 to TRBJ2-2; 12 bases align to TRBD2. J lost 4 bases, V lost 0 bases, and 4 bases had no gene match. CDR1 is SGHRS, CDR2 YFSETQ, per germline. This CDR3 spans 17 amino acids. The CDR3 region has the DNA TGCGCCAGCAGCTTGGGAACTAGCGGGAGGTTCACCGGGGAGCTGTTTTTT. Its protein product is CASSLGTSGRFTGELFF.

This clone was counted once. This chain's CDR3 is CASSESRYTEAFF. The CDR3 nucleotides are TGTGCCAGCAGTGAATCCAGGTACACTGAAGCTTTCTTT. This sequence joins TRBV6-4 and TRBJ1-1; D gene ambiguous. With 3 bases removed from V and 3 bases from J, the gap between germline ends came to 8 bases. The germline CDR1 and CDR2 sequences are MRHNA and SNTAGT. The CDR3 has 13 residues.